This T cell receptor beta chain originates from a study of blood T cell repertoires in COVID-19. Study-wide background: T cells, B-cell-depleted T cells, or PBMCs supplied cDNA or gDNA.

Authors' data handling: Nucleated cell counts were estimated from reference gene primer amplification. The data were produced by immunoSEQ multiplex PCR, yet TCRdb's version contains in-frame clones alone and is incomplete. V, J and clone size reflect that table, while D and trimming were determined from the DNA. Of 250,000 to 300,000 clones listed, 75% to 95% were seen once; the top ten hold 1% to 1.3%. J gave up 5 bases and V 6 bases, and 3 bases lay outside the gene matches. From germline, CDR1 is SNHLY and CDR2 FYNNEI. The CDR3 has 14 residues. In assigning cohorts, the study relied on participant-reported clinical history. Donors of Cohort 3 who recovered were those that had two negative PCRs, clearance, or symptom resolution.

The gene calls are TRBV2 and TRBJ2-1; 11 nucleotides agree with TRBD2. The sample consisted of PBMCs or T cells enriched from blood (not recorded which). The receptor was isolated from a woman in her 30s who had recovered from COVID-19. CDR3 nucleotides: TGTGCCAGCAGAATGACTAGCGGGGACAATGAGCAGTTCTTC. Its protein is CASRMTSGDNEQFF.